The sequence of this TCR beta chain was determined in a study of blood T cell repertoires in COVID-19. The germline CDR1 and CDR2 sequences are SQVTM and ANQGSEA. V lost 4 bases to trimming and J lost 2 bases, with 9 bases between them. The CDR3 is made up of 12 amino acids. Original handling: Reference gene primers were amplified, and this amplification served to estimate nucleated cell counts. This table comes from immunoSEQ multiplex PCR, and its TCRdb copy is limited to in-frame clones, with some not included. The V and J calls and the clone size are those of that table, but D and trimming were determined from the DNA. The sample lists 120,000 to 150,000 clones, about 83% occurring once.

The TCR was taken from a young man with COVID-19, enrolled during active disease. The V and J genes are TRBV29-1 and TRBJ2-7; D not certain. The source material was peripheral blood. DNA of the CDR3: TGCAGCGTTGGAGGCAGCGCCTACGAGCAGTACTTC. This translates into CSVGGSAYEQYF.